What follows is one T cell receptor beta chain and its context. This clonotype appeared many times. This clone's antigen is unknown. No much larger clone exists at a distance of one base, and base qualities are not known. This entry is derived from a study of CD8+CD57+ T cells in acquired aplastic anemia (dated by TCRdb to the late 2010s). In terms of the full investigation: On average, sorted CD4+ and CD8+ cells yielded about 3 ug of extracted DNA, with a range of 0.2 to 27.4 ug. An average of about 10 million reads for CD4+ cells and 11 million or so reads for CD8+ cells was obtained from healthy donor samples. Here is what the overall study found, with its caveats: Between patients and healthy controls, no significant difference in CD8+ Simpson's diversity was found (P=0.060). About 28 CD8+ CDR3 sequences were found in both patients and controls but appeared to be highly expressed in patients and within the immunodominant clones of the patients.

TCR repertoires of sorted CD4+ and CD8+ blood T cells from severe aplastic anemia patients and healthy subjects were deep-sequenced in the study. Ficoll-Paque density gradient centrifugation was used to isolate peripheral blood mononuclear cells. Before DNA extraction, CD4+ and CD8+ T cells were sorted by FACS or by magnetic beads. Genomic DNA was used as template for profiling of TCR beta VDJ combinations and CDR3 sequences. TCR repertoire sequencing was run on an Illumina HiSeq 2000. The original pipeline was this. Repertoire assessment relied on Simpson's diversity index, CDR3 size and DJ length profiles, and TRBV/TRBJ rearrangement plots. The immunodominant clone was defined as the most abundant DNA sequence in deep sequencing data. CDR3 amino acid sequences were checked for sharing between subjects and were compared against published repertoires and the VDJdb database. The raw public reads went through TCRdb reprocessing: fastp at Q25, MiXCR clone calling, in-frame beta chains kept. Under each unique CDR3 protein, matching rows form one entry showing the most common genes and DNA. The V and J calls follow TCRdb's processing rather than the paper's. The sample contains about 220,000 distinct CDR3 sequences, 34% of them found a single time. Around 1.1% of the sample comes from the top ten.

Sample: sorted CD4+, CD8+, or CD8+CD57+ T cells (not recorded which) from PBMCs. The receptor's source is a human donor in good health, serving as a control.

The nucleotides read TGCGCCAGCAGCTTGCAGGGAGACTATGGCTACACCTTC. Its translation is CASSLQGDYGYTF. The sequence is built from TRBV5-1 and TRBJ1-2, with TRBD1 as a weak D call on 5 bases. V gives up 1 base and J gives up 3 bases, and the segment between their germline ends measures 7 bases. The CDR3 measures 13 amino acids from cysteine to phenylalanine. Just CDR3 DNA is preserved here, 39 bases in frame from base 1. As encoded in the germline V gene, CDR1 is SGHRS while CDR2 is YFSETQ.